This entry is about one T cell receptor (beta chain). Time point: cycle 4 day 1 (C4D1), after six to seven weeks of nivolumab. In every patient, relapse followed autologous stem cell transplantation, while exposure to brentuximab vedotin differed. The entry originates in a study of PD-1 blockade in classical Hodgkin lymphoma. CDR1 is SGHKS, CDR2 YYEKEE, per germline (reference sequence). V gave up 4 bases and J gave up 0 bases, with 16 bases separating them. The CDR3 length is 16 residues. Repertoires were generated with immunoSEQ multiplex PCR, while TCRdb's copy carries only in-frame clones and drops some. The table includes 20,000 to 30,000 clones, 70% to 90% detected once.

Sequencing was performed on peripheral blood mononuclear cells (PBMCs), taken before the fourth cycle of nivolumab. This TCR derives from a human donor with classical Hodgkin lymphoma. The gene calls are TRBV5-5 and TRBJ1-1; D remains ambiguous. CDR3 region: CASSPTFGSLNTEAFF. The DNA of the CDR3 is TGTGCCAGCAGCCCAACCTTTGGCAGCCTGAACACTGAAGCTTTCTTT.